Described below is a single TCR beta chain sequence and its context. Germline CDR1 is SNHLY and CDR2 is FYNNEI. This CDR3 is built from 11 residues. These data come from a study of CXCR3-negative and CXCR3-positive naive CD8 T cells. The wider study: The TRB read total, approximately 150 million, broke down to about 1.5 +/- 0.3 million reads per library.

The TRB libraries of cDNA were built by UMI-labeled 5' RACE. One entry per CDR3 protein, without DNA, is what TCRdb gives after re-calling the 5' RACE reads. Its table records over 55,000 distinct CDR3 sequences. V is TRBV2 and J is TRBJ2-7; TCRdb proposes TRBD1, but this gene call is untestable without DNA. The specimen was memory CD8+ T cells from blood. The origin of this receptor is a human donor in good health. Some clones in this sample may be carry-over from other donors' samples. CDR3 residues: CASSDLTGSYF.